Shown below are 13 T cell receptor beta chains from a single sample sequenced in a study of regulatory T cells in long-lasting Graves disease. Libraries of TCR beta came from iRepertoire HTBI primers plus Arm-PCR of CDR3 regions. TCRdb re-analysed the multiplex PCR reads in MiXCR, keeping a single row per CDR3 protein. This sample carries 600,000 to 650,000 distinct CDR3 sequences, roughly 15% of them seen once, and the ten largest clones take around 19%. Specified time point: newly diagnosed GD, antithyroid drugs for less than 3 months. PBMC-extracted RNA yielded the TCR library. These same records also appear under a second study, on T cells in Graves' hyperthyroidism and ophthalmopathy.

The source was peripheral blood mononuclear cells (PBMCs), collected at new diagnosis, from a patient treated with antithyroid drugs. The receptors stem from a woman aged 25 to 39 with Graves disease.

The sample holds many counts of this clonotype. The rearrangement uses TRBV6-1 and TRBJ2-7; possible D gene TRBD1, 6 bases. Trimming left V 7 bases short and J 0 bases short, with 13 bases between. Germline CDR1 reads MNHNS; CDR2 reads SASEGT. The CDR3 covers 14 residues. DNA of the CDR3: TGTGCCAGCAAAATGGACAGCCCCTCCTACGAGCAGTACTTC. Its protein is CASKMDSPSYEQYF.

This clonotype has ten or more counts. The J gene is TRBJ2-7, the V gene TRBV7-9; TRBD2 might be the D (7 bases). The CDR3 has 15 residues. The V gene's germline CDR1 is SEHNR and CDR2 FQNEAQ (reference sequence). With 5 bases removed from V and 0 bases from J, the gap between germline ends came to 14 bases. As DNA, the CDR3 is TGTGCCAGCAGCCCTTTGGCGGGGGCCTCCTACGAGCAGTACTTC. Protein sequence: CASSPLAGASYEQYF.

This clonotype appeared many times. This sequence joins TRBV16 and TRBJ1-1; possibly TRBD1 for D (6 bases). The CDR3 sequence is 14 residues long. Germline loops: CDR1 KGHSY, CDR2 FQNENV. The V end was cut by 4 bases, the J end by 4 bases, with 13 bases between. CDR3: CASSRQVLVTEAFF. The DNA of the CDR3 is TGTGCCAGCAGCCGACAGGTTTTGGTCACTGAAGCTTTCTTT. Full variable domain (outside the CDR3, taken from reference TRBV16 and TRBJ1-1): GEEVAQTPKHLVRGEGQKAKLYCAPIKGHSYVFWYQQVLKNEFKFLISFQNENVFDETGMPKERFSAKCLPNSPCSLEIQATKLEDSAVYFCASSRQVLVTEAFFGQGTRLTVV.

V and J are TRBV28 and TRBJ1-4; D ambiguous. Trimming pared 3 bases from V and 8 bases from J, leaving 10 bases between. Germline CDR1 is MDHEN and CDR2 is SYDVKM. The CDR3 extends over 13 amino acids. This CDR3 reads CASSFMVNEKLFF. The DNA of the CDR3 is TGTGCCAGCAGTTTTATGGTTAACGAAAAACTGTTTTTT. Combining the CDR3 with reference TRBV28 and TRBJ1-4 gives the whole variable domain DVKVTQSSRYLVKRTGEKVFLECVQDMDHENMFWYRQDPGLGLRLIYFSYDVKMKEKGDIPEGYSVSREKKERFSLILESASTNQTSMYLCASSFMVNEKLFFGSGTQLSVL.

This clonotype was counted many times. The chain carries TRBV7-9 and TRBJ2-3, with TRBD2 matching 14 bases. CDR1 SEHNR and CDR2 FQNEAQ come from the germline V gene (reference sequence). V dropped 5 bases and J dropped 9; count of bases not matched to a gene: 28. The CDR3 length is 22 residues. CDR3 sequence reads: CASSRQGATPTSGRADVVTQYF. The CDR3 bases are TGTGCCAGCAGCCGACAGGGGGCCACCCCGACTAGCGGGAGGGCCGATGTAGTGACGCAGTATTTT.

The chain couples TRBV6-2 or TRBV6-3 to TRBJ2-7, with D possibly being TRBD1 or TRBD2 (5 bases each). CDR1 and CDR2 (germline): MNHEY, SVGEGT. V dropped 6 bases and J dropped 9 bases, with 18 bases sitting between them. This CDR3 region has 13 residues. CDR3 loop: CASRGPDLGRQYF. For the CDR3, the DNA is TGTGCCAGCAGGGGGCCGGACTTGGGGCGGCAGTACTTC.

This clonotype was recorded at least ten times. The chain links TRBV12-3 or TRBV12-4 to TRBJ2-7; unclear D gene. The CDR3 is 12 amino acids. V lost 5 bases to trimming and J lost 7 bases, with 12 bases between them. The CDR3 DNA follows: TGTGCCAGCAGTCAGAACGGGCGGGAGCAGTACTTC. Translation: CASSQNGREQYF.

The J gene is TRBJ2-4, the V gene TRBV6-1; the D call may be TRBD1 or TRBD2 (6 bases each). Per germline, CDR1 MNHNS and CDR2 SASEGT. This CDR3 has 21 amino acids. Trimming left V 6 bases short and J 0 bases short, with 30 bases between. The CDR3 protein is CASSETDMTGEGRLAKNIQYF. CDR3 bases: TGTGCCAGCAGCGAGACTGACATGACAGGCGAGGGGAGGTTAGCCAAAAACATTCAGTACTTC.

This chain uses TRBV19 with TRBJ2-3, with D perhaps TRBD1 or TRBD2 (6 bases each). V was cut by 7 bases and J by 6 bases, with 17 bases left in between. The CDR3 consists of 14 residues. Germline V gives CDR1 LNHDA, CDR2 SQIVND (reference sequence). In DNA form, the CDR3 reads TGTGCCAGTAAGGGGGGAGGCGCGGGGGATACGCAGTATTTT. This encodes CASKGGGAGDTQYF. Based on the CDR3 plus reference TRBV19 and TRBJ2-3, the full variable domain is DGGITQSPKYLFRKEGQNVTLSCEQNLNHDAMYWYRQDPGQGLRLIYYSQIVNDFQKGDIAEGYSVSREKKESFPLTVTSAQKNPTAFYLCASKGGGAGDTQYFGPGTRLTVL.

At least ten counts were recorded for this clonotype. CDR3 sequence reads: CASMGGFHEQYF. In nucleotides, the CDR3 is TGTGCCAGCATGGGAGGGTTCCACGAGCAGTACTTC. The chain carries TRBV28 and TRBJ2-7, with 7 bases that match TRBD2. The CDR3 has 12 amino acids. V lost 7 bases, J lost 5 bases, and 5 bases stayed unmatched. Germline V lookup: CDR1 MDHEN, CDR2 SYDVKM.

This clonotype was picked up many times. The rearrangement uses TRBV27 and TRBJ1-2, with a possible D match to TRBD1 (6 bases). V dropped 6 bases and J dropped 5 bases, with 16 bases sitting between them. This CDR3 has 14 residues. CDR1 MNHEY and CDR2 SMNVEV come from the germline V gene (reference sequence). CDR3: CASRDSGAKYGYTF. The DNA of the CDR3 is TGTGCCAGCAGGGATTCAGGGGCGAAGTATGGCTACACCTTC.

J is TRBJ1-4 and V is TRBV11-2, with 8 bases aligning to TRBD1. Germline V gene data show CDR1 as SGHAT and CDR2 as FQNNGV. The V gene end was trimmed by 4 bases and the J gene end by 1 base; junction bases not matched to a gene: 2. The CDR3 is made up of 15 amino acids. The CDR3 nucleotides are TGTGCCAGCAGCTGGGGGACAGGAACTAATGAAAAACTGTTTTTT. Its protein product is CASSWGTGTNEKLFF.

This clonotype has ten or more counts. This chain connects TRBV5-1 to TRBJ2-1; D not certain. The V end lost 0 bases, the J end lost 8 bases, and 15 bases lay between the germline ends. Germline CDR1 reads SGHRS; CDR2 reads YFSETQ. The CDR3 contains 15 residues. This CDR3 is CASSLAQVQGHEQFF. Here the CDR3 DNA reads TGCGCCAGCAGCTTGGCTCAAGTACAAGGACATGAGCAGTTCTTC.